What follows is one T cell receptor beta chain and its context. Its antigen remains unidentified. CDR1 is SGHNT, CDR2 YYREEE, per germline (reference sequence). The CDR3 runs 15 residues. V was trimmed by 8 bases and J by 4 bases, leaving 19 bases between them. Expressed TCRB transcripts were sequenced after all isolated RNA was converted to cDNA. Here immunoSEQ multiplex PCR was the method, and the copy in TCRdb shows in-frame clones only, minus some. The sample carries roughly 250,000 clones, 9.6% recorded once. These data originate in a study of beta chain features in type 1 diabetes. General study findings and limits: In cDNA sequencing, cells with high TCR expression could be over-represented. Moderate but significant shortening of TCRB CDR3s was recorded in all four CD4+ subsets from Type 1 diabetes patients.

One heparinised blood draw, averaging approximately 0.11 L, came from each donor. Sorting with CD45RO/CCR7/CD25/CD127/CD95/CD27 yielded naive, central memory, regulatory and stem-like memory CD4+ cells. What was sequenced was naive CD4+ T cells from blood. The rearrangement uses TRBV5-4 and TRBJ2-1; a possible D gene is TRBD2 (6 bases). This TCR came from a young woman in good health. DNA of the CDR3: TGTGCCAGTAGACCAGGGAGGTCTGGGTACAATGAGCAGTTCTTC. Encoded protein: CASRPGRSGYNEQFF. Drawing the rest from reference TRBV5-4 and TRBJ2-1, the complete variable domain is ETGVTQSPTHLIKTRGQQVTLRCSSQSGHNTVSWYQQALGQGPQFIFQYYREEENGRGNFPPRFSGLQFPNYSSELNVNALELDDSALYLCASRPGRSGYNEQFFGPGTRLTVL.